This T cell receptor (beta chain) was found in a study of T cells in narcolepsy. Study as a whole: Enrolled donors included narcolepsy type 1 or type 2 patients and healthy controls. Findings and limits, study-wide: Blood of same and different patients, but not healthy controls, reportedly held recurring autoreactive clonotypes. Autoreactive HCRT-specific and TRIB2-specific clonotypes were marked in same-patient CSF-versus-blood CD4+ comparisons. Autoreactive clone sequences were missing from some blood memory CD4+ repertoires.

In the case of this clone: Its antigen is undetermined.

Sequencing used immunoSEQ multiplex PCR; TCRdb keeps in-frame clones, though not all of them. The data contain tens of thousands of clones, around 80% of them singletons. The germline gives CDR1 PRHDT, CDR2 FYEKMQ (reference sequence). Trimming cost V 10 bases and J 1 base, with 20 bases left between them. This CDR3 spans 16 amino acids. The gene calls are TRBV13 and TRBJ1-3, with D perhaps matching TRBD1 (5 bases). The sequenced sample consisted of CD45RA- memory CD4+ T cells from PBMCs. This receptor was identified in a human donor with narcolepsy. The CDR3 here is CATTRQPVGSGNTIYF. In nucleotides, the CDR3 is TGTGCCACCACCCGACAGCCTGTCGGGTCTGGAAACACCATATATTTT.